A selection of T cell receptor beta chains follows, all from one sample in a study of T-cell reconstitution after alpha-beta-depleted transplantation in children. One entry per CDR3 protein results from TCRdb running MiXCR on the PCR reads. This sample has a few hundred thousand distinct CDR3 sequences, with 9.5% to 13% found just once. Source: peripheral blood, taken 180 days after TCRalphabeta/CD19-depleted stem cell transplant. The receptors come from a male patient aged 2 to 9 who had a stem cell transplant for chronic granulomatous disease, so the T cells may come from the graft donor. CDR3s include the opening cysteine and the closing phenylalanine or tryptophan. D genes are given only for firm matches. Expanded clones get a size class; other rows say once, few or many, or leave the size out.

CDR3 protein: CASSPLGQVNTEAFF
CDR3 DNA: TGTGCCAGCAGCCCCCTGGGACAGGTGAACACTGAAGCTTTCTTT
clone size: .
J gene: TRBJ1-1
V gene: TRBV12-3/TRBV12-4
D gene: TRBD1

CDR3 protein: CSASPGTGNQPQHF
CDR3 DNA: TGCAGTGCTAGTCCCGGGACAGGCAATCAGCCCCAGCATTTT
clone size: many
J gene: TRBJ1-5
V gene: TRBV20-1
D gene: TRBD1

CDR3 protein: CASMVGVSNEQYF
CDR3 DNA: TGTGCCAGCATGGTGGGGGTCTCTAACGAGCAGTACTTC
clone size: many
J gene: TRBJ2-7
V gene: TRBV28
D gene: .

CDR3 protein: CASSWTGAYEQYF
CDR3 DNA: TGTGCCAGCAGCTGGACAGGGGCCTACGAGCAGTACTTC
clone size: .
J gene: TRBJ2-7
V gene: TRBV7-9
D gene: TRBD1

CDR3 protein: CASSSHGGSGANVLTF
CDR3 DNA: TGTGCCAGCAGCTCCCATGGGGGCTCTGGGGCCAACGTCCTGACTTTC
clone size: many
J gene: TRBJ2-6
V gene: TRBV7-9
D gene: .

CDR3 protein: CASSNLAGAREQYF
CDR3 DNA: TGTGCCAGCAGCAACCTAGCGGGGGCTAGGGAGCAGTACTTC
clone size: .
J gene: TRBJ2-7
V gene: TRBV13
D gene: TRBD2

CDR3 protein: CASIMTGTNSPLHF
CDR3 DNA: TGTGCCAGCATTATGACAGGAACTAATTCACCCCTCCACTTT
clone size: many
J gene: TRBJ1-6
V gene: TRBV12-3/TRBV12-4
D gene: .

CDR3 protein: CASNIAGGPPGELFF
CDR3 DNA: TGTGCCAGTAATATAGCGGGAGGGCCCCCCGGGGAGCTGTTTTTT
clone size: many
J gene: TRBJ2-2
V gene: TRBV6-1
D gene: TRBD2

CDR3 protein: CASSLVTASTDTQYF
CDR3 DNA: TGCGCCAGCAGCTTGGTGACGGCTAGCACTGATACGCAGTATTTT
clone size: .
J gene: TRBJ2-3
V gene: TRBV5-1
D gene: .

CDR3 protein: CASSQDSGKGQFF
CDR3 DNA: TGTGCCAGCAGCCAGGATAGCGGCAAAGGGCAGTTCTTC
clone size: many
J gene: TRBJ2-1
V gene: TRBV7-9
D gene: .

CDR3 protein: CDSSQDLGSWNTEAFF
CDR3 DNA: TGTGACAGCAGCCAAGATTTGGGATCGTGGAACACTGAAGCTTTCTTT
clone size: once
J gene: TRBJ1-1
V gene: TRBV14
D gene: .

CDR3 protein: CASSQDEGGGPDTQYF
CDR3 DNA: TGTGCCAGCAGCCAAGATGAGGGGGGGGGGCCAGATACGCAGTATTTT
clone size: few
J gene: TRBJ2-3
V gene: TRBV4-2
D gene: .

CDR3 protein: CASSFYGTSGFEQFF
CDR3 DNA: TGTGCCAGCAGTTTCTATGGGACTAGCGGTTTTGAGCAGTTCTTC
clone size: many
J gene: TRBJ2-1
V gene: TRBV12-3/TRBV12-4
D gene: TRBD2

CDR3 protein: CASSLTVGQGKSTDTQYF
CDR3 DNA: TGCGCCAGCAGCTTGACTGTGGGCCAGGGGAAAAGCACAGATACGCAGTATTTT
clone size: many
J gene: TRBJ2-3
V gene: TRBV5-1
D gene: .

CDR3 protein: CASSLGAPVTGELFF
CDR3 DNA: TGTGCCAGCAGTTTAGGGGCACCCGTCACCGGGGAGCTGTTTTTT
clone size: many
J gene: TRBJ2-2
V gene: TRBV27
D gene: .

CDR3 protein: CASSYTTGTGGRNEQFF
CDR3 DNA: TGTGCCAGCAGTTACACAACCGGGACAGGGGGCCGCAATGAGCAGTTCTTC
clone size: .
J gene: TRBJ2-1
V gene: TRBV12-3/TRBV12-4
D gene: TRBD1

CDR3 protein: CASSYGQGANYGYTF
CDR3 DNA: TGTGCCAGCAGTTACGGACAGGGAGCTAACTATGGCTACACCTTC
clone size: .
J gene: TRBJ1-2
V gene: TRBV6-5
D gene: TRBD1

CDR3 protein: CASSPLDVSYEQYF
CDR3 DNA: TGTGCCAGCAGTCCGCTGGACGTTTCCTACGAGCAGTACTTC
clone size: many
J gene: TRBJ2-7
V gene: TRBV27
D gene: .

CDR3 protein: CASQLRQTGELFF
CDR3 DNA: TGTGCCAGTCAGCTCAGACAGACCGGGGAGCTGTTTTTT
clone size: many
J gene: TRBJ2-2
V gene: TRBV12-3/TRBV12-4
D gene: .

CDR3 protein: CSVEVLGFSTDTQYF
CDR3 DNA: TGCAGCGTTGAAGTTTTGGGCTTTAGCACAGATACGCAGTATTTT
clone size: many
J gene: TRBJ2-3
V gene: TRBV29-1
D gene: .

CDR3 protein: CASSSRTSATDTQYF
CDR3 DNA: TGTGCCAGTAGCTCCCGGACTAGCGCCACAGATACGCAGTATTTT
clone size: .
J gene: TRBJ2-3
V gene: TRBV19
D gene: TRBD2

CDR3 protein: CASSPTTGSLYDEKLFF
CDR3 DNA: TGTGCCAGCTCACCAACGACAGGGAGTTTGTACGATGAAAAACTGTTTTTT
clone size: few
J gene: TRBJ1-4
V gene: TRBV18
D gene: TRBD1

CDR3 protein: CASSQAYPERGRETQYF
CDR3 DNA: TGTGCCAGCAGCCAAGCATACCCGGAGCGGGGTAGGGAGACCCAGTACTTC
clone size: few
J gene: TRBJ2-5
V gene: TRBV3-1
D gene: TRBD2

CDR3 protein: CASSSRGPETYEQYF
CDR3 DNA: TGCGCCAGCAGCTCACGGGGACCGGAGACCTACGAGCAGTACTTC
clone size: many
J gene: TRBJ2-7
V gene: TRBV5-1
D gene: .